These T cell receptor beta chains were read from a single sample in a study of T cells in Graves' hyperthyroidism and ophthalmopathy. MiXCR, run by TCRdb on the multiplex PCR reads, gives a single entry per CDR3 protein. Of some 620,000 distinct CDR3 sequences listed, roughly 17% are singletons. Sequenced input: blood. These receptors came from a woman under 40 with Graves' hyperthyroidism. Both conserved end residues are trimmed from each CDR3.

j_call cdr3_length v_call cdr3_aa
TRBJ2-1 14 TRBV28 ASSFIGTRINNEQF
TRBJ1-3 12 TRBV9 ASSVVPVGNTIY
TRBJ1-4 12 TRBV25-1 ASRLGTGGEKLF
TRBJ2-5 12 TRBV25-1 ASSDYGPGGTQY
TRBJ2-6 10 TRBV24-1 ATRSGANVLT
TRBJ2-1 13 TRBV7-7 ASSLYLADYNEQF
TRBJ1-3 12 TRBV2 ASSVGSSGNTIY
TRBJ2-3 15 TRBV4-1 ASSQGQVAGVADTQY
TRBJ2-5 13 TRBV2 ASSVLLGSQETQY
TRBJ2-7 13 TRBV12-3/TRBV12-4 ASTRGGTGMREQY
TRBJ2-1 16 TRBV11-2 ASTILGTSGMRYNEQF
TRBJ2-1 13 TRBV6-2/TRBV6-3 ASSYSREGRNEQF
TRBJ1-3 14 TRBV5-6 ASSRDRVISGNTIY
TRBJ1-1 9 TRBV10-2 ASLDSAEAF
TRBJ1-2 12 TRBV19 ASNPQGARDGYT
TRBJ2-7 18 TRBV24-1 ATSDQSSGYGLAVPYEQY
TRBJ2-7 13 TRBV20-1 SARDPTGTENEQY
TRBJ1-5 13 TRBV7-2 ASSLGTGGSQPQH
TRBJ1-1 10 TRBV27 ASSNWRAEAF
TRBJ2-7 12 TRBV19 VSSIGGSSYEQY
TRBJ2-7 13 TRBV5-5 ASSSGAAGMYEQY
TRBJ2-2 15 TRBV5-1 ASSLFRWGRGTGELF
TRBJ2-1 13 TRBV6-2/TRBV6-3 ASREPGQGPNEQF
TRBJ1-4 9 TRBV3-1 ASSQGEKLF
TRBJ2-1 13 TRBV28 ASSRPGLPQWEQF
TRBJ2-7 12 TRBV7-2 ASSFVAGAYEQY